The 2 T cell receptor beta chains below were found in one sample sequenced in a study of blood T cell repertoires in COVID-19. Assay used: immunoSEQ multiplex PCR; TCRdb lists only in-frame clones, some missing. Among a few hundred thousand clones listed, 91% were seen once. Sequencing was carried out using peripheral blood. The source is a person under 35 with COVID-19, enrolled during active disease.

The V and J genes are TRBV5-1 and TRBJ2-3; tentatively, D is TRBD1 (7 bases). The V and J ends lost 5 bases and 1 base respectively, with 20 bases between them. This CDR3 comprises 17 residues. CDR1 SGHRS and CDR2 YFSETQ come from the germline V gene. The CDR3 DNA reads TGCGCCAGCAGTCCACTACAGGGGACTTCCGGCACAGATACGCAGTATTTT. It translates to CASSPLQGTSGTDTQYF.

This clone is a singleton in its sample. The chain links TRBV5-1 to TRBJ1-3; possibly TRBD1 for D (6 bases). The CDR3 loop spans 14 amino acids. The germline CDR1 and CDR2 sequences are SGHRS and YFSETQ. V lost 9 bases to trimming and J lost 0 bases, with 13 bases between them. DNA for the CDR3: TGCGCCACCCGGGACACATTCTCTGGAAACACCATATATTTT. It is translated as CATRDTFSGNTIYF.